The rows below give T cell receptor beta chains drawn from one sample of a study of human T cells and chemical hapten exposure. Via MiXCR, TCRdb re-called the RACE reads, giving one row per CDR3 protein. The sample lists approximately 87,000 distinct CDR3 sequences; over 10% were seen once. The specimen was whole blood, collected in connection with sensitization to the hapten diphenylcyclopropenone (DPC). The receptors were sampled from a woman in her 40s with alopecia areata. Some clones in this sample may be carry-over from other donors' samples. The CDR3 runs from the conserved cysteine through the conserved F or W. A D gene is named only where the DNA matches it firmly. Some rows mark clone size as missing; the rest say once, few, many or name a class of expanded clone.

d_gene	j_gene	abundance	v_gene	CDR3nt	CDR3aa
TRBD1	TRBJ2-7	few	TRBV24-1	TGTGCCACCAGTGATTCAGGGGGCCCCTCCTACGAGCAGTACTTC	CATSDSGGPSYEQYF
.	TRBJ2-7	many	TRBV6-6	TGTGCCAGCAGTCCTGGAGGGGTCCCTTCCTACGAGCAGTACTTC	CASSPGGVPSYEQYF
TRBD1	TRBJ1-3	few	TRBV7-9	TGTGCCAGCAGCTTGGGAAGGGACAGGGCCGGAAACACCATATATTTT	CASSLGRDRAGNTIYF
TRBD2	TRBJ2-1	few	TRBV2	TGTGCCGTGGGGGGGAATGAGCAGTTCTTC	CAVGGNEQFF
.	TRBJ2-2	.	TRBV9	TGTGCCAGCAGCGTCCAGACCGGGGAGCTGTTTTTT	CASSVQTGELFF
TRBD1	TRBJ1-2	.	TRBV20-1	TGCAGTGGCTCCACGACAGGGGGCCACTATGGCTACACCTTC	CSGSTTGGHYGYTF
.	TRBJ1-1	many	TRBV13	TGTGCCAGCAGACTTCGTCTTGTGGCTGAAGCTTTCTTT	CASRLRLVAEAFF
.	TRBJ1-5	.	TRBV20-1	TGCAGTGCTAGAAAAGGGAATCAGCCCCAGCATTTT	CSARKGNQPQHF
TRBD2	TRBJ2-1	few	TRBV20-1	TGCAGTGCTAGAAACACTAGCGGGAGGGCCCATGAGCAGTTCTTC	CSARNTSGRAHEQFF
TRBD1	TRBJ2-2	many	TRBV15	TGTGCCACCAGCAGGGGAAGACAGGGGGACACCGGGGAGCTGTTTTTT	CATSRGRQGDTGELFF
.	TRBJ2-7	few	TRBV7-9	TGTGCCAGCAGCTTGCGGCAGGGACTCCCCTACGAGCAGTACTTC	CASSLRQGLPYEQYF
.	TRBJ1-1	many	TRBV6-5	TGTGCCAGCAGCTTCGACACTGAAGCTTTCTTT	CASSFDTEAFF
.	TRBJ1-6	many	TRBV12-3/TRBV12-4	TGTGCCAGCATGCTAGGGGAGCTTAATTCACCCCTCCACTTT	CASMLGELNSPLHF
.	TRBJ2-1	many	TRBV28	TGTGCCAGCAGTTTGGGGTATGAGCAGTTCTTC	CASSLGYEQFF
.	TRBJ1-1	.	TRBV18	TGTGCCAGCTCACCATTGGAGGGAACTGAAGCTTTCTTT	CASSPLEGTEAFF
.	TRBJ2-7	many	TRBV20-1	TGCAGTGCTAGAGATTTTTGGGGCGAGCAGTACTTC	CSARDFWGEQYF
.	TRBJ2-3	.	TRBV20-1	TGCAGTGGCCCACAGGAGAGCACAGATACGCAGTATTTT	CSGPQESTDTQYF
.	TRBJ1-3	few	TRBV12-3/TRBV12-4	TGTGCCAGCAGTCCTCCCCAAAACACCATATATTTT	CASSPPQNTIYF
.	TRBJ2-1	many	TRBV6-6	TGTGCCAGCACAACGAGCTCCTACAATGAGCAGTTCTTC	CASTTSSYNEQFF
.	TRBJ1-5	few	TRBV28	TGTGCCAGCCAGACAGACCCCTGGCCCCAGCATTTT	CASQTDPWPQHF
.	TRBJ2-2	few	TRBV5-1	TGCGCCAGCAGCTTGGAGGGGCTCAACACCGGGGAGCTGTTTTTT	CASSLEGLNTGELFF
TRBD1	TRBJ1-2	many	TRBV12-3/TRBV12-4	TGTGCCAGCAGTTCTGATGACAGGGCCGGGGGCTACACCTTC	CASSSDDRAGGYTF
.	TRBJ2-2	many	TRBV10-3	TGTGCCATCAGTGAACTGGGAAACGGGGAGCTGTTTTTT	CAISELGNGELFF
TRBD1	TRBJ2-1	.	TRBV7-2	TGTGCCAGCAGCTACCGGGACAGAAACAATGAGCAGTTCTTC	CASSYRDRNNEQFF
.	TRBJ2-6	.	TRBV19	TGTGCCAGTAGTACTCTGATTGCCTCTGGGGCCAACGTCCTGACTTTC	CASSTLIASGANVLTF
.	TRBJ2-3	few	TRBV7-2	TGTGCCAGCAGCCTACGACTGGGCCTTTCTAGCACAGATACGCAGTATTTT	CASSLRLGLSSTDTQYF